This TCR beta chain was obtained from a study of OX40 agonist ivuxolimab in advanced cancers. This clone was found once. TCRdb keeps only in-frame clones here, not all; method: immunoSEQ multiplex PCR. The sample has more than 70,000 clones, roughly nine tenths seen once. Source: CD4+ or CD8+ T cells sorted from blood, taken in a trial of the OX40 agonist ivuxolimab. This TCR was recovered from an adult with an advanced solid tumor such as melanoma, head and neck, liver or kidney cancer.

The CDR3 here is CASSQAVTGRGYTF. The CDR3 bases are TGTGCCAGCAGCCAAGCGGTTACAGGGAGGGGCTACACCTTC. V gene TRBV4-2 combines with J gene TRBJ1-2, with a tentative D call TRBD1 (6 bases). Germline lookup yields CDR1 LGHNA and CDR2 YNFKEQ. The length of the CDR3 is 14 residues. Trimming shortened V by 1 base and J by 8 bases, and 14 bases separated the two germline ends.